Many counts were recorded for the clone carrying this T cell receptor (beta chain). Its antigen is unknown. This sample was taken from a study of metastatic and nonmetastatic thyroid tumors. Background on the study: From malignant and benign thyroid patients, repertoires in blood and in tumor or nodule tissue were compared.

All patients were treatment-naive before thyroid surgery. V lost 3 bases, J lost 4 bases, and 19 bases lay in between. CDR3 length: 16 amino acids. Per the germline V gene, CDR1 is MDHEN and CDR2 is SYDVKM. Methods used by the authors: A classifier of distant metastasis in papillary thyroid cancer was built from CDR3 differences (across clinicopathological groups). TCRdb re-analyzed the PCR reads through MiXCR. TCRdb's processing, not the authors' own work, is the source of the V and J calls. In the table there are 35,000 or so clones, about a sixth of which are singletons. General study points: As reported, TCR beta diversity in blood and tumor was significantly higher in malignant thyroid tumors than in benign nodules.

V is TRBV28 and J is TRBJ2-7; possible D gene TRBD1, 6 bases. Sequencing input: blood. The receptor was isolated from a male donor with papillary thyroid cancer or a benign thyroid nodule (not recorded which). Some clones in this sample may be carry-over from other donors' samples. The DNA for the CDR3 is TGTGCCAGCAGTTTCCAGCAGGCTGTGGGGGCTTACGAGCAGTACTTC. Protein sequence: CASSFQQAVGAYEQYF.